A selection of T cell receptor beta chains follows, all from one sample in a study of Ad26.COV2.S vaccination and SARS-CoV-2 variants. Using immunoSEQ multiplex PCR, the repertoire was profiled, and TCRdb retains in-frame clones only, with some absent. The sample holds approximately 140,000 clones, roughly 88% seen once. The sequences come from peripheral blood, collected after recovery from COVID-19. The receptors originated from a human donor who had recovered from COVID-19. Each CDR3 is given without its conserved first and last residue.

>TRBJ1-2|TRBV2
ASSGGQNYGYT
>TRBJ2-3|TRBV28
ASSMAGQGPDTQY
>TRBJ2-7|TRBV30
AWSPGTGAYEQY
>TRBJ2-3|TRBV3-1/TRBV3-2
ASSQGTGHTDTQY
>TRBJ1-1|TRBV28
ASSLSAGPNTEAF
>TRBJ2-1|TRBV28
ASSPRLAANNEQF
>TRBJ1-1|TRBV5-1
ASSLSGQNTEAF
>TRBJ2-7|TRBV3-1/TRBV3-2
ASSQAPASYEQY
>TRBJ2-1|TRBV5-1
ASEGQGDEQF
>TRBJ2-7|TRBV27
ASSHGYEQY
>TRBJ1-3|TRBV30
AWSGGGNTIY
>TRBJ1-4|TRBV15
ATSPGDEKLF
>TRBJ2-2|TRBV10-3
AISGTGRTGELF
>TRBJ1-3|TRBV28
ASSLAAGLGNTIY
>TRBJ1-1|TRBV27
ASSLGHLGGRDTEAF
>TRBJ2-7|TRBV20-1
SASQASYEQY